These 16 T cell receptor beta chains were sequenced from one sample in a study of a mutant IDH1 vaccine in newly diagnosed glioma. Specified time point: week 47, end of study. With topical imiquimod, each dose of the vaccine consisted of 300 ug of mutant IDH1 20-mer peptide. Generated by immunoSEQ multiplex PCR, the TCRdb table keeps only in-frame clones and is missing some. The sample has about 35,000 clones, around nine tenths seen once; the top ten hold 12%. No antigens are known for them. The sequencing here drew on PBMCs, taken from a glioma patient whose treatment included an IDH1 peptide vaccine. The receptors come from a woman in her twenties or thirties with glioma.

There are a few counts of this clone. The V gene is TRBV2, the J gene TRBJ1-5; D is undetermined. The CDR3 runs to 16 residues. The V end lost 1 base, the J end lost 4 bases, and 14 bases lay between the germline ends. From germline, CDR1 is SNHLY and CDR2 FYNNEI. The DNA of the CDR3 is TGTGCCAGCAGTGAAGTTGTCCAGGCGGGGAATCAGCCCCAGCATTTT. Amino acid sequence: CASSEVVQAGNQPQHF. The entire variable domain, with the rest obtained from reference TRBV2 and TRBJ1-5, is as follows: EPEVTQTPSHQVTQMGQEVILRCVPISNHLYFYWYRQILGQKVEFLVSFYNNEISEKSEIFDDQFSVERPDGSNFTLKIRSTKLEDSAMYFCASSEVVQAGNQPQHFGDGTRLSIL.

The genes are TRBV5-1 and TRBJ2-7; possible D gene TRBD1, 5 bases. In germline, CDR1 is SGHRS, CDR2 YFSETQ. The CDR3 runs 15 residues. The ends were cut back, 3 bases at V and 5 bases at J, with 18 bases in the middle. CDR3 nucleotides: TGCGCCAGCAGCTCACCCAGGACAAATCCCCACGAGCAGTACTTC. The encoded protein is CASSSPRTNPHEQYF.

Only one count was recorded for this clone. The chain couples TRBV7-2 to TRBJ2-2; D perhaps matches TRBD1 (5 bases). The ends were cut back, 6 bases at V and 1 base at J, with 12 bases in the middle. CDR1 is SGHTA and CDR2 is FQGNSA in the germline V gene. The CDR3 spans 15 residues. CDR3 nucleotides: TGTGCCAGCAGGGAAGACGACAGGAACACCGGGGAGCTGTTTTTT. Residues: CASREDDRNTGELFF.

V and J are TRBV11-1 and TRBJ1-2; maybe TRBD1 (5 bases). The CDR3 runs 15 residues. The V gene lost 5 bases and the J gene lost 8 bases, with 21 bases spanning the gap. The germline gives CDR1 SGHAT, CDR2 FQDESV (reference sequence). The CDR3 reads CASSPRDGGPGGYTF. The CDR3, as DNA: TGTGCCAGCAGCCCTAGGGACGGAGGCCCCGGAGGCTACACCTTC.

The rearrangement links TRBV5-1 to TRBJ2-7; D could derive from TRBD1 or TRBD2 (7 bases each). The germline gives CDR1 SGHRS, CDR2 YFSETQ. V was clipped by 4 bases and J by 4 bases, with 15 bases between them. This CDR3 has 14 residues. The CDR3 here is CASSIQGGEYEQYF. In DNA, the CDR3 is TGCGCCAGCAGCATTCAGGGGGGGGAGTACGAGCAGTACTTC.

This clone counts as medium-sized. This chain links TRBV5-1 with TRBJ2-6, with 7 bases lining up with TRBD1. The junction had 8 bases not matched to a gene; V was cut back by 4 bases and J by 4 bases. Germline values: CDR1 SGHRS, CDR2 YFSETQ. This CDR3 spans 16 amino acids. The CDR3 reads CASSPGQEAGANVLTF. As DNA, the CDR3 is TGCGCCAGCAGCCCAGGACAGGAGGCGGGGGCCAACGTCCTGACTTTC. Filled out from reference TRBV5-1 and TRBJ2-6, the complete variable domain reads KAGVTQTPRYLIKTRGQQVTLSCSPISGHRSVSWYQQTPGQGLQFLFEYFSETQRNKGNFPGRFSGRQFSNSRSEMNVSTLELGDSALYLCASSPGQEAGANVLTFGAGSRLTVL.

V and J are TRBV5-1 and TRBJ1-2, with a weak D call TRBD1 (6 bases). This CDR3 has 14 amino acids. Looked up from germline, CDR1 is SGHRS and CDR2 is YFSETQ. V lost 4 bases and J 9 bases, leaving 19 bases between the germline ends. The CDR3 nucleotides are TGCGCCAGCAGCCCTGGGACACCGGGGGGTAGCTACACCTTC. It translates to CASSPGTPGGSYTF.

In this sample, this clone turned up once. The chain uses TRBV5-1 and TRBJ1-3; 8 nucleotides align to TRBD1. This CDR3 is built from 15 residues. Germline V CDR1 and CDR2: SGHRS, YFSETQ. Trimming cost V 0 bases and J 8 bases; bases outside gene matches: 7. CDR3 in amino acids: CASSLAATGADTIYF. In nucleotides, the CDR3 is TGCGCCAGCAGCTTGGCCGCGACAGGGGCAGACACCATATATTTT.

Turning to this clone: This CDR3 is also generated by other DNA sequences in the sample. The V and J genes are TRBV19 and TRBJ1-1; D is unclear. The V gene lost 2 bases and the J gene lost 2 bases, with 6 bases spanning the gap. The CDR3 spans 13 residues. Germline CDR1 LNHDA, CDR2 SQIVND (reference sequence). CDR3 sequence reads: CASSIRGNTEAFF. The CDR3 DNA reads TGTGCCAGTAGTATACGGGGAAACACTGAAGCTTTCTTT.

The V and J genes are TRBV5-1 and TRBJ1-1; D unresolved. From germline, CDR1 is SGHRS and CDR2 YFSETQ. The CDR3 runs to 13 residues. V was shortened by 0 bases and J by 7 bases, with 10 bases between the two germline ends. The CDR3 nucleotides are TGCGCCAGCAGCTTGGCCATCGGAGTTGAAGCTTTCTTT. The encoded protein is CASSLAIGVEAFF. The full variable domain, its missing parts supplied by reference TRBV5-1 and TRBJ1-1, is KAGVTQTPRYLIKTRGQQVTLSCSPISGHRSVSWYQQTPGQGLQFLFEYFSETQRNKGNFPGRFSGRQFSNSRSEMNVSTLELGDSALYLCASSLAIGVEAFFGQGTRLTVV.

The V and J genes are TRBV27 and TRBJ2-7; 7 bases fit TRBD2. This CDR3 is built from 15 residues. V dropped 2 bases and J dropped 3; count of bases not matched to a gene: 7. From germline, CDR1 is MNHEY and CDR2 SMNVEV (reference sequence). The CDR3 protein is CASSLGRGVNYEQYF. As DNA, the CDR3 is TGTGCCAGCAGTTTAGGGAGGGGAGTAAACTACGAGCAGTACTTC.

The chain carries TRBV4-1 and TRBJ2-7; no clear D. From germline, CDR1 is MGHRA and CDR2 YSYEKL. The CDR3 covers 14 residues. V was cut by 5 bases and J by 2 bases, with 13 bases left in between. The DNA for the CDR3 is TGCGCCAGCAGCTACAACGAAAAAGCCTACGAGCAGTACTTC. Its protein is CASSYNEKAYEQYF.

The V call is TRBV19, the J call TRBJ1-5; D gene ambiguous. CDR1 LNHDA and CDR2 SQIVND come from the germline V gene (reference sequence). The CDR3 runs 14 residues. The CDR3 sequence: CASRSPINNQPQHF. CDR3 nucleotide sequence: TGTGCATCTAGGTCCCCCATTAACAATCAGCCCCAGCATTTT.

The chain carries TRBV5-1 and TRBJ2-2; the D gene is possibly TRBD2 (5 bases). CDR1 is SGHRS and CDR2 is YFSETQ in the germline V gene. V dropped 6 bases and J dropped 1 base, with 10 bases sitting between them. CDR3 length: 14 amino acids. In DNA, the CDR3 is TGCGCCAGCAAAGGAGAGGGGAACACCGGGGAGCTGTTTTTT. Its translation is CASKGEGNTGELFF.

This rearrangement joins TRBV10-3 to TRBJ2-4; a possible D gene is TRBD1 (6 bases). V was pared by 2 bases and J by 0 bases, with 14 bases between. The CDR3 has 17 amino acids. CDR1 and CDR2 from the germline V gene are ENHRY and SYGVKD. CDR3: CAISEAQGEGAKNIQYF. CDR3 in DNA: TGTGCCATCAGTGAGGCACAGGGTGAGGGAGCCAAAAACATTCAGTACTTC.

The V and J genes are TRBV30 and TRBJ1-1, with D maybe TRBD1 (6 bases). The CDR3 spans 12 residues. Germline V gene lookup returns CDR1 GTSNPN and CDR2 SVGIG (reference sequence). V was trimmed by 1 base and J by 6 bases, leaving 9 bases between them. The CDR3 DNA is TGTGCCTGGAGTGGACAGGAACCTGAAGCTTTCTTT. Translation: CAWSGQEPEAFF. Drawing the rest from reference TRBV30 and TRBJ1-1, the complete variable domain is SQTIHQWPATLVQPVGSPLSLECTVEGTSNPNLYWYRQAAGRGLQLLFYSVGIGQISSEVPQNLSASRPQDRQFILSSKKLLLSDSGFYLCAWSGQEPEAFFGQGTRLTVV.